Listed below are T cell receptor beta chains from one sample, sequenced in a study of T cell responses to AZD1222 COVID-19 vaccine. Clones were read by immunoSEQ multiplex PCR, and TCRdb kept only the in-frame ones, dropping some. The data show fewer than 110,000 clones, with more than 70% seen just once and 10% to 13% held by the top ten. Sample: peripheral blood, taken 28 days after the second AZD1222 dose. These receptors were taken from an adult who received the AZD1222 COVID-19 vaccine. CDR3s include the opening cysteine and the closing phenylalanine or tryptophan. The D gene is left open where the match is weak. Only part of the rows carry a size: once, few, many, or a class if the clone is expanded.

CDR3nt | CDR3aa | abundance | j_gene | d_gene | len | v_gene
TGTGCCAGCAGCGTAGTCCCAGGGGTTGGGGAGACCCAGTACTTC | CASSVVPGVGETQYF | . | TRBJ2-5 | . | 15 | TRBV9
TGTGCCAGCAGGCCGGAGGTGGGAGGAGGCTATGGCTACACCTTC | CASRPEVGGGYGYTF | . | TRBJ1-2 | . | 15 | TRBV28
TGTGCCAGCAGCCCTCCGATCCCGGGACTCCGGCGAGAGACCCAGTACTTC | CASSPPIPGLRRETQYF | . | TRBJ2-5 | . | 17 | TRBV3-1/TRBV3-2
TGTGCCAGCAGCCAAGACCTACTAGCGGGAGTCACCGGGGAGCTGTTTTTT | CASSQDLLAGVTGELFF | once | TRBJ2-2 | TRBD2 | 17 | TRBV14
TGTGCCAGCAGCGGACAGGGAAACTATGGCTACACCTTC | CASSGQGNYGYTF | . | TRBJ1-2 | TRBD1 | 13 | TRBV12-3/TRBV12-4
TGCGCCAGCAGCCAAGTAACCTTGTGGGGTGAGCAGTTCTTC | CASSQVTLWGEQFF | . | TRBJ2-1 | . | 14 | TRBV4-1
TGTGCCAGCAGCTTGGCTGCCCTTCTAGCCAAAAACATTCAGTACTTC | CASSLAALLAKNIQYF | once | TRBJ2-4 | . | 16 | TRBV5-6
TGTGCCAGCAGCCAATACCAAGCGGGAGCGGGTGAGACCCAGTACTTC | CASSQYQAGAGETQYF | once | TRBJ2-5 | TRBD2 | 16 | TRBV3-1/TRBV3-2
TGTGCCAGCAGTTACTCATTCGGACAGGGGAATCAGCCCCAGCATTTT | CASSYSFGQGNQPQHF | . | TRBJ1-5 | TRBD1 | 16 | TRBV6-6
TGTGCCAGTAGTATGAGGACAGGACCCTACGAGCAGTACTTC | CASSMRTGPYEQYF | . | TRBJ2-7 | TRBD1 | 14 | TRBV19
TGTGCCAGCAGGTCTCTCGCCGATAACTATGGCTACACCTTC | CASRSLADNYGYTF | many | TRBJ1-2 | . | 14 | TRBV11-2
TGTGCCAGCAGCCAAGATTCCGTGACCCACGGGCAGTACTTC | CASSQDSVTHGQYF | . | TRBJ2-7 | . | 14 | TRBV3-1/TRBV3-2
TGTGCCAGCTCCCTTTCTCCTAGCGGCACAGATACGCAGTATTTT | CASSLSPSGTDTQYF | . | TRBJ2-3 | . | 15 | TRBV18
TGTGCCAGTCTTTCTAGCGGGGGGTTCACCGGGGAGCTGTTTTTT | CASLSSGGFTGELFF | . | TRBJ2-2 | TRBD2 | 15 | TRBV19
TGTGCCAGCAGCTTGGGGGTTCGGGTGAACACTGAAGCTTTCTTT | CASSLGVRVNTEAFF | . | TRBJ1-1 | . | 15 | TRBV5-4
TGTGCCAGCACCCCGACAGGGGGAGGGGGCTACACCTTC | CASTPTGGGGYTF | . | TRBJ1-2 | TRBD1 | 13 | TRBV6-5
TGTGCCAGTAGTGAGACAGCCTCGACTGAAAAACTGTTTTTT | CASSETASTEKLFF | . | TRBJ1-4 | . | 14 | TRBV19
TGTGCCAGCAGCTTGGAACCCAGGTACGAGCAGTACTTC | CASSLEPRYEQYF | . | TRBJ2-7 | . | 13 | TRBV7-8
TGTGCCAGCAGCTCCGGGCCCGAGCCTCAAGAGCAGTACTTC | CASSSGPEPQEQYF | . | TRBJ2-7 | . | 14 | TRBV13
TGTGCCAGCAGTCTTGCTGACAGGTTTTCCTACGAGCAGTACTTC | CASSLADRFSYEQYF | . | TRBJ2-7 | . | 15 | TRBV28
TGTGCCAGCAGCTCCCGATTCCAGGGAAGTCCCTCAAGATCCTACGAGCAGTACTTC | CASSSRFQGSPSRSYEQYF | . | TRBJ2-7 | . | 19 | TRBV7-9
TGTGCCAGTAGTGCCAGGGGCGAGCAGTACTTC | CASSARGEQYF | . | TRBJ2-7 | . | 11 | TRBV19
TGTGCCAGCGCGACAGGTTGGGTCAATGAGCAGTTCTTC | CASATGWVNEQFF | . | TRBJ2-1 | . | 13 | TRBV6-5
TGTGCCATCAGTGAGTCTGGGACATCAAATTCACCCCTCCACTTT | CAISESGTSNSPLHF | once | TRBJ1-6 | . | 15 | TRBV10-3
TGCGCCAGCAGCCAAGATATGGGGGATGAGCAGTTCTTC | CASSQDMGDEQFF | . | TRBJ2-1 | . | 13 | TRBV4-3
TGTGCCAGCAGCCTCCTGGCGGCTGACTCCTACGAGCAGTACTTC | CASSLLAADSYEQYF | . | TRBJ2-7 | . | 15 | TRBV11-2
TGTGCCAGCAGCCAAGATTCAAGAGGACAGTACACTGAAGCTTTCTTT | CASSQDSRGQYTEAFF | . | TRBJ1-1 | . | 16 | TRBV3-1/TRBV3-2
TGTGCCAGCAGGCCAAGACAGTCCTCCTACGAGCAGTACTTC | CASRPRQSSYEQYF | . | TRBJ2-7 | . | 14 | TRBV2
TGTGCCAGCAGTGAGGATACCCCTGGTGAAGCTTTCTTT | CASSEDTPGEAFF | . | TRBJ1-1 | . | 13 | TRBV28
TGTGCCAGCAGCCAAGTGTCAGGGGCCGGGGAGCTGTTTTTT | CASSQVSGAGELFF | . | TRBJ2-2 | . | 14 | TRBV14
TGCGCCAGCAGCTTGGCCGGGCCCCTTCAAGAGACCCAGTACTTC | CASSLAGPLQETQYF | . | TRBJ2-5 | . | 15 | TRBV5-1
TGTGCCAGTAGTATAAGTCAGGGCTCGGGAAACATTCAGTACTTC | CASSISQGSGNIQYF | . | TRBJ2-4 | . | 15 | TRBV19
TGTGCCAGCAGTTCCTCCGCGGCGAACACTGAAGCTTTCTTT | CASSSSAANTEAFF | . | TRBJ1-1 | . | 14 | TRBV27
TGCGCCAGCAGTGAATCCGCTCCAAAGACTAGAAGAGACCCCCAAGAGACCCAGTACTTC | CASSESAPKTRRDPQETQYF | . | TRBJ2-5 | . | 20 | TRBV10-1
TGTGCCACCAGCAGAGGGGGATGGGGGGCTCAAGGCTACACCTTC | CATSRGGWGAQGYTF | . | TRBJ1-2 | . | 15 | TRBV15
TGTGCCAGCAGCCAACAGCGGGGGTCCTACAATGAGCAGTTCTTC | CASSQQRGSYNEQFF | once | TRBJ2-1 | TRBD2 | 15 | TRBV5-4
TGTGCCAGCAGTTCTAACGGGAATTCACCCCTCCACTTT | CASSSNGNSPLHF | . | TRBJ1-6 | . | 13 | TRBV6-1
TGTGCCAGCAGCTTTGTCGTACTAGCGGGGCCAGATACGCAGTATTTT | CASSFVVLAGPDTQYF | once | TRBJ2-3 | TRBD2 | 16 | TRBV5-6
TGCGCCAGCAGCCGGACTAGCGGGAACTCCTACGAGCAGTACTTC | CASSRTSGNSYEQYF | . | TRBJ2-7 | TRBD2 | 15 | TRBV4-3
TGTGCCAGCAGCCAAGGTAATAGCGGGGGCTCAGATACGCAGTATTTT | CASSQGNSGGSDTQYF | . | TRBJ2-3 | TRBD2 | 16 | TRBV3-1/TRBV3-2
TGTGCCAGCACCGGAGCAAGGGGGGGAGGCTACACCTTC | CASTGARGGGYTF | . | TRBJ1-2 | . | 13 | TRBV7-2
TGTGCCAGCAACTTGGGACAGGGAAACTATGGCTACACCTTC | CASNLGQGNYGYTF | . | TRBJ1-2 | TRBD1 | 14 | TRBV5-5